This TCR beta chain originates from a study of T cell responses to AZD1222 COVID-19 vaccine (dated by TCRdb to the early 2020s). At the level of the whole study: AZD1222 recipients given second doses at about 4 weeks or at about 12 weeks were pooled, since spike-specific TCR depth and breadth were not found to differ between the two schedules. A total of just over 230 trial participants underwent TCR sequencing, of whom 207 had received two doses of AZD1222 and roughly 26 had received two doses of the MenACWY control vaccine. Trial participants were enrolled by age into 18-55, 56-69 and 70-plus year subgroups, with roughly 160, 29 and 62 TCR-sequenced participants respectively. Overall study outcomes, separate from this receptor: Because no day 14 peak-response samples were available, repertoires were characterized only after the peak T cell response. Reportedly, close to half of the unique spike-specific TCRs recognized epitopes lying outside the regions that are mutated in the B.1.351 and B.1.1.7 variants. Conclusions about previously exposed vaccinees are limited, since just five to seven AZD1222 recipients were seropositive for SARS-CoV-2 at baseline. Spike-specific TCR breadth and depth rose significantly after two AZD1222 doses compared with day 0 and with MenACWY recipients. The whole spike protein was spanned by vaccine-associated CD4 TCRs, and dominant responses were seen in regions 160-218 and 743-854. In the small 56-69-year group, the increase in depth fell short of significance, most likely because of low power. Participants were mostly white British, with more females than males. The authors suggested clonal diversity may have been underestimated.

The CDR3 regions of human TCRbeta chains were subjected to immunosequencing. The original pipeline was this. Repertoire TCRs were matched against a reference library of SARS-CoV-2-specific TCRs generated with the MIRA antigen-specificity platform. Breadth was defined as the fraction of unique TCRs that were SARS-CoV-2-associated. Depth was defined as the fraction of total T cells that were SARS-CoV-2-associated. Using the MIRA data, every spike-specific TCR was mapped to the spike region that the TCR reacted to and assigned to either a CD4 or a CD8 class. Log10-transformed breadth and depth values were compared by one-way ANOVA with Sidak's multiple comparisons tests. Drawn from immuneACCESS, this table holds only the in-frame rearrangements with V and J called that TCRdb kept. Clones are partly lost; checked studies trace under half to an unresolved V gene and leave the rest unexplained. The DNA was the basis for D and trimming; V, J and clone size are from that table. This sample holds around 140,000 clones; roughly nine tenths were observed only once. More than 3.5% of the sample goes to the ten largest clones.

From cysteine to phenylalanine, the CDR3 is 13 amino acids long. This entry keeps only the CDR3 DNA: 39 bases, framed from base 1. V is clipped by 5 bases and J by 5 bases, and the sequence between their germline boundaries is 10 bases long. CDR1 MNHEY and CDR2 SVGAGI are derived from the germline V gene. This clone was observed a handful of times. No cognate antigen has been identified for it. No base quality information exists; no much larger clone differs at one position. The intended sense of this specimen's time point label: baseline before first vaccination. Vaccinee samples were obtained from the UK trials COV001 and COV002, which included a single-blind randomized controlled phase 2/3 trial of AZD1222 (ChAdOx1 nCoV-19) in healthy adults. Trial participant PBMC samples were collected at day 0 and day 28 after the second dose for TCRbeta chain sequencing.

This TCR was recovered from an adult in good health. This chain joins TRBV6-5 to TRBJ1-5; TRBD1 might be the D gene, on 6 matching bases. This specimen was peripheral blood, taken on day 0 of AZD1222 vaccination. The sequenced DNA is TGTGCCAGCAGTCGGGACAAGTATCAGCCCCAGCATTTT. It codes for CASSRDKYQPQHF.